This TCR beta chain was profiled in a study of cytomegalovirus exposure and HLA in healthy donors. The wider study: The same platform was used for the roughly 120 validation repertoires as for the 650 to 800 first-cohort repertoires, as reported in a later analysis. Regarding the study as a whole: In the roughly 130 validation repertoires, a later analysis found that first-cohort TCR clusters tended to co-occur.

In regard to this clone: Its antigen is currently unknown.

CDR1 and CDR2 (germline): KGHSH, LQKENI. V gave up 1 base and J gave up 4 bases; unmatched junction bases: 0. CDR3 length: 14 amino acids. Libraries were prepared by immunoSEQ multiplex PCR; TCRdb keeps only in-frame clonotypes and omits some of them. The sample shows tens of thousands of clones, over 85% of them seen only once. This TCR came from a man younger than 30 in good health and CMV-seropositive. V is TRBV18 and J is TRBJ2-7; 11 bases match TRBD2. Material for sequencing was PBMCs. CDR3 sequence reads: CASSPLAGGYEQYF. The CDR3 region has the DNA TGTGCCAGCTCACCACTAGCGGGAGGGTACGAGCAGTACTTC. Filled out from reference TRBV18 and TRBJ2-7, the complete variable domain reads NAGVMQNPRHLVRRRGQEARLRCSPMKGHSHVYWYRQLPEEGLKFMVYLQKENIIDESGMPKERFSAEFPKEGPSILRIQQVVRGDSAAYFCASSPLAGGYEQYFGPGTRLTVT.